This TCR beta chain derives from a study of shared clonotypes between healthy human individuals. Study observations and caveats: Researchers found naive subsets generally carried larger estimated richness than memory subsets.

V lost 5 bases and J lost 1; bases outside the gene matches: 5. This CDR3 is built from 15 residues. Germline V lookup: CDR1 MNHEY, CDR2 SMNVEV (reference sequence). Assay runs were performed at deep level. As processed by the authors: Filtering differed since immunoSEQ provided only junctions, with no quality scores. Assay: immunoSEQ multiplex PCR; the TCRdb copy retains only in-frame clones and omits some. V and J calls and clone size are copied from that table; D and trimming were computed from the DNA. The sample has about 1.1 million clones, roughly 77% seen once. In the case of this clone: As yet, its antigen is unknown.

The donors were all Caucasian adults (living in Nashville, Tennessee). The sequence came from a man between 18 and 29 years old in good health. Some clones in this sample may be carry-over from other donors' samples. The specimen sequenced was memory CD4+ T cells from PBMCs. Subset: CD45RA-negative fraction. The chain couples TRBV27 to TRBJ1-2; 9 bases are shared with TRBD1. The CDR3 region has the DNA TGTGCCAGCAGTGTCGGGACAGGGCGTAACTATGGCTACACCTTC. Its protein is CASSVGTGRNYGYTF.